This is a list of T cell receptor beta chains from one sample in a study of T cell responses to AZD1222 COVID-19 vaccine. TCRdb's table, derived via immunoSEQ multiplex PCR, lists solely in-frame clones and lacks some. The sample lists over 120,000 clones; 93% were seen once. The sample in question was peripheral blood, obtained on day 0 of AZD1222 vaccination. The source is an adult in good health. Both conserved end residues are part of each CDR3. The order of the fields is V gene, J gene, D gene, clone size, CDR3 DNA, CDR3 protein. A D gene is named only where the DNA matches it firmly. Not all rows give a size; the values are once, few, many and, for expanded clones, a class.

TRBV19,TRBJ1-4,TRBD1,.,TGTGCCAGTAGTTCCATCGACAGGGCGGGTGAAAAACTGTTTTTT,CASSSIDRAGEKLFF
TRBV19,TRBJ1-6,.,.,TGTGCCAGTAGTATGGGACAAGATAATTCACCCCTCCACTTT,CASSMGQDNSPLHF
TRBV7-9,TRBJ1-2,.,.,TGTGCCAGCAGCTTAGTCACTGAGGGCTACACCTTC,CASSLVTEGYTF
TRBV4-1,TRBJ1-2,.,.,TGCGCCAGCAGCCAAGAACGCCCAGGGGAGGGCTACACCTTC,CASSQERPGEGYTF
TRBV10-2,TRBJ2-3,TRBD2,once,TGCGCCAGCATCCCGACTAGCGGGAGTACAGATACGCAGTATTTT,CASIPTSGSTDTQYF
TRBV5-4,TRBJ2-3,.,.,TGTGCCAGCAGTTCCGCCAGCGGAACTTTCACAGATACGCAGTATTTT,CASSSASGTFTDTQYF
TRBV7-8,TRBJ2-3,.,.,TGTGCCAGCAGCTTAGCTAGCACAGATACGCAGTATTTT,CASSLASTDTQYF
TRBV27,TRBJ2-7,.,.,TGTGCCAGCAGACCGGGACACAACTCCTACGAGCAGTACTTC,CASRPGHNSYEQYF
TRBV7-3,TRBJ2-1,TRBD1,.,TGTGCCAGCAGCCGCATGGGACAGCAATACAATGAGCAGTTCTTC,CASSRMGQQYNEQFF
TRBV29-1,TRBJ2-1,TRBD1,.,TGCAGCGTTGAAGGGACAGGGGGTTACGCTGAGCAGTTCTTC,CSVEGTGGYAEQFF
TRBV7-8,TRBJ2-1,.,.,TGTGCCAGCAGCTTGGCAGGGATACAGACCTACAATGAGCAGTTCTTC,CASSLAGIQTYNEQFF
TRBV5-1,TRBJ2-1,.,.,TGCGCCAGCACAAAGGGCGGAACCTACAATGAGCAGTTCTTC,CASTKGGTYNEQFF
TRBV27,TRBJ1-2,.,.,TGTGCCAGCAGTTTATACGGGGGCGCCAACTATGGCTACACCTTC,CASSLYGGANYGYTF
TRBV5-1,TRBJ2-7,.,.,TGCGCCAGCAGCTTGGCTGGAACGTTAAACGAGCAGTACTTC,CASSLAGTLNEQYF
TRBV28,TRBJ2-1,TRBD2,.,TGTGCCAGCACTGGGAGGGTAGCGGGAGGGCCGGGTGAGCAGTTCTTC,CASTGRVAGGPGEQFF
TRBV3-1/TRBV3-2,TRBJ2-7,TRBD2,.,TGTGCCAGCAGCCAACTGATGGCGGGAGTTTACGAGCAGTACTTC,CASSQLMAGVYEQYF
TRBV6-5,TRBJ2-3,TRBD1,once,TGTGCCAGCAGCCGGCCAGGGGGTACAGATACGCAGTATTTT,CASSRPGGTDTQYF
TRBV6-5,TRBJ2-5,.,.,TGTGCCAGCAGCGCAACAGGGCTGCAAGAGACCCAGTACTTC,CASSATGLQETQYF
TRBV5-1,TRBJ1-3,.,once,TGCGCCAGCAGCTCGGTCACAGGGACTGCAGGAAACACCATATATTTT,CASSSVTGTAGNTIYF
TRBV10-3,TRBJ1-1,TRBD1,.,TGTGCCATCAGTGAGGGATCAGGACAGGGGATAATAGCTTTCTTT,CAISEGSGQGIIAFF
TRBV5-4,TRBJ1-1,TRBD1,few,TGTGCCAGCAGGCCACCTGGGGACAGTTTGAACACTGAAGCTTTCTTT,CASRPPGDSLNTEAFF
TRBV5-4,TRBJ2-2,TRBD2,.,TGTGCCAGCAGCCCCCCTAGCGGGAGAGGTACCGGGGAGCTGTTTTTT,CASSPPSGRGTGELFF
TRBV5-1,TRBJ2-7,TRBD1,once,TGCGCCAGCAGCGCTGGACAGGGGGTAAGGGAGCAGTACTTC,CASSAGQGVREQYF
TRBV7-9,TRBJ1-1,.,once,TGTGCCAGCAGCTTACTCCCAGGAGGGAACACTGAAGCTTTCTTT,CASSLLPGGNTEAFF
TRBV6-5,TRBJ2-7,TRBD1,.,TGTGCCAGCAGGCGACAGGGGAAGGGATTCTACGAGCAGTACTTC,CASRRQGKGFYEQYF
TRBV3-1/TRBV3-2,TRBJ1-2,.,few,TGTGCCAGCAGCCAAGATCTGGTTGAGAGGGGCTACACCTTC,CASSQDLVERGYTF
TRBV19,TRBJ2-1,TRBD2,.,TGTGCCAGTAGTACCGGGACTAGGGACAATGAGCAGTTCTTC,CASSTGTRDNEQFF
TRBV27,TRBJ1-1,.,.,TGTGCCAGCAGTGTATCCAGGGTAAGCGCTGAAGCTTTCTTT,CASSVSRVSAEAFF
TRBV7-9,TRBJ1-4,.,.,TGTGCCAGCAGCTTTATTGGAGACGGCAGAGACACTAATGAAAAACTGTTTTTT,CASSFIGDGRDTNEKLFF
TRBV12-3/TRBV12-4,TRBJ2-7,.,.,TGTGCCAGCTGTTTAAACAGTAACGAGCAGTACTTC,CASCLNSNEQYF
TRBV10-3,TRBJ2-3,TRBD2,.,TGTGCCATCAGTGTTACTAGCGGGATGAGCACAGATACGCAGTATTTT,CAISVTSGMSTDTQYF
TRBV7-7,TRBJ2-7,.,once,TGTGCCAGCAGCCCCGGATTAGAGAACTACGAGCAGTACTTC,CASSPGLENYEQYF
TRBV6-4,TRBJ2-1,.,.,TGTGCCAGCAGTGAAGAGTTCGCCTACAATGAGCAGTTCTTC,CASSEEFAYNEQFF
TRBV12-3/TRBV12-4,TRBJ1-2,.,.,TGTGCCAGCAGTTTAGGGGCAGGGGTGGGCTACACCTTC,CASSLGAGVGYTF
TRBV19,TRBJ1-1,.,.,TGTGCCAGTAGGTTTAACACTGAAGCTTTCTTT,CASRFNTEAFF
TRBV14,TRBJ1-1,.,.,TGTGCCAGCAGCCATCTCGGACAGATAAACACTGAAGCTTTCTTT,CASSHLGQINTEAFF
TRBV6-5,TRBJ1-2,TRBD1,.,TGTGCCAGCAGTTACTCACCGGGACAGGGTAGGACCTTC,CASSYSPGQGRTF
TRBV6-5,TRBJ1-3,.,.,TGTGCCAGCCTAAGGGGGACCTCTGGAAACACCATATATTTT,CASLRGTSGNTIYF
TRBV6-5,TRBJ2-7,TRBD2,.,TGTGCCAGCAGTAACGGACTAGTTTTCTACGAGCAGTACTTC,CASSNGLVFYEQYF
TRBV30,TRBJ1-6,.,.,TGTGCCTGGAGTGGGTTTCGTAATTCACCCCTCCACTTT,CAWSGFRNSPLHF
TRBV9,TRBJ2-7,.,.,TGTGCCAGCAGCGTAGGCTTTGGGGAGTTTTCCTACGAGCAGTACTTC,CASSVGFGEFSYEQYF
TRBV27,TRBJ2-1,.,.,TGTGCCAGCAGGCGGGCAGCGTCCTACAATGAGCAGTTCTTC,CASRRAASYNEQFF
TRBV2,TRBJ2-5,TRBD1,once,TGTGCCAGCAGTAAGGACAGGGCGGACGGCCAAGAGACCCAGTACTTC,CASSKDRADGQETQYF
TRBV27,TRBJ2-7,.,.,TGTGCCAGCAGACCTAAACAGGGTTATCCTTCCTACGAGCAGTACTTC,CASRPKQGYPSYEQYF
TRBV5-1,TRBJ2-1,TRBD2,.,TGCGCCAGCAGCCCGGGACTAGCGGGAGGGCCGAATGAGCAGTTCTTC,CASSPGLAGGPNEQFF
TRBV7-3,TRBJ1-1,.,.,TGTGCCAGCAGCTTAATGGCAGACAACACTGAAGCTTTCTTT,CASSLMADNTEAFF